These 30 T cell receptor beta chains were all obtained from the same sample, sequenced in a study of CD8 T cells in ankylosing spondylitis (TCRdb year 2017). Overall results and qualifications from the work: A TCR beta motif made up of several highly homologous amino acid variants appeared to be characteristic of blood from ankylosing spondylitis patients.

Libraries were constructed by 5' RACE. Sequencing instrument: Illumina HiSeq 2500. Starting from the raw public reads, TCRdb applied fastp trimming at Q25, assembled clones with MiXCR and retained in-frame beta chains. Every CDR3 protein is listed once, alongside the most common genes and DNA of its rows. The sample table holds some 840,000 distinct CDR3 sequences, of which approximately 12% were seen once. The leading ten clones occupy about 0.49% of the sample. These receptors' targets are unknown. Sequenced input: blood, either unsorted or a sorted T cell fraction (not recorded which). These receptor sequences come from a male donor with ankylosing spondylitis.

For the CDR3, the DNA is TGTGCCAGCAGCCCGCCCCCTCTAGCAAATGGGGTGAATGAGCAGTTCTTC. Translating it yields CASSPPPLANGVNEQFF. V and J are TRBV7-9 and TRBJ2-1, with D possibly TRBD2 on 5 matching bases. CDR1 is SEHNR, CDR2 FQNEAQ, per germline (reference sequence). V dropped 5 bases and J dropped 7 bases, with 24 bases sitting between them. The CDR3 contains 17 residues.

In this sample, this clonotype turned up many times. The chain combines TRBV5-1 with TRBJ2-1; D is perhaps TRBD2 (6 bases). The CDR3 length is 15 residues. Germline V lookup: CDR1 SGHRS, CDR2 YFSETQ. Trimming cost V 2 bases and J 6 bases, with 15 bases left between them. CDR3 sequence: CASSFGGSLGNEQFF. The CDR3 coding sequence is TGCGCCAGCAGCTTCGGAGGGAGTTTAGGCAATGAGCAGTTCTTC.

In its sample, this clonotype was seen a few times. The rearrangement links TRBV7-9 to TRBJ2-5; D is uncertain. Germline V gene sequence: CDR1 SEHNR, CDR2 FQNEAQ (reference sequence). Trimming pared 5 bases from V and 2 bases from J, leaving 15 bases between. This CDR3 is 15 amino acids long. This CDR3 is CASSPHWSMQETQYF. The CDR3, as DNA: TGTGCCAGCAGCCCCCACTGGTCGATGCAAGAGACCCAGTACTTC.

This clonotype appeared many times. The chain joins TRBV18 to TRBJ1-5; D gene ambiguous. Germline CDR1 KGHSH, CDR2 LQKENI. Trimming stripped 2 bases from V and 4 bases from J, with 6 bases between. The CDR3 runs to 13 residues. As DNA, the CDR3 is TGTGCCAGCTCACCAGGAGAGAATCAGCCCCAGCATTTT. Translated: CASSPGENQPQHF.

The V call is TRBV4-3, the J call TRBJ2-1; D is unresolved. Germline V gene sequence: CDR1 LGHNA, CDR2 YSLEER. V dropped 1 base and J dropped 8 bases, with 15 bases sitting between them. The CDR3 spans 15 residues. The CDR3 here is CASSQGPVDSYEQFF. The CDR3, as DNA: TGCGCCAGCAGCCAAGGTCCCGTCGACTCCTATGAGCAGTTCTTC.

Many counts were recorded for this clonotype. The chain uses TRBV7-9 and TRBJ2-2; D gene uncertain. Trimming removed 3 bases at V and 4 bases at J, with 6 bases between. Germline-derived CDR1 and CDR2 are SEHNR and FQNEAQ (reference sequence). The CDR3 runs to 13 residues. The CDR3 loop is CASSFRVTGELFF. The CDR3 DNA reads TGTGCCAGCAGCTTTAGGGTCACCGGGGAGCTGTTTTTT.

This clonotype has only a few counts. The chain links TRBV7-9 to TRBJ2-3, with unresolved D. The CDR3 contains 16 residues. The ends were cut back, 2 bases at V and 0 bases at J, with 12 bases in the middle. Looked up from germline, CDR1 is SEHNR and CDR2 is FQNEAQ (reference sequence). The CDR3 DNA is TGTGCCAGCAGCTTATACGCACTCTCTAGCACAGATACGCAGTATTTT. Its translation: CASSLYALSSTDTQYF.

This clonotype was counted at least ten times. As DNA, the CDR3 is TGTGCCAGCAGTTCAGGGGCGACAGATACGCAGTATTTT. Its protein product is CASSSGATDTQYF. V gene TRBV7-3 combines with J gene TRBJ2-3; TRBD1 is a possible D gene (6 bases). CDR3 length: 13 amino acids. The V and J ends lost 6 bases and 3 bases respectively, with 10 bases between them. CDR1 and CDR2 (germline): SGHTA, FQGTGA.

Here the CDR3 reads CASSFGAGNGYTF. The CDR3 bases are TGCGCCAGCAGCTTCGGAGCAGGGAATGGCTACACCTTC. The chain uses TRBV5-1 and TRBJ1-2, with D perhaps TRBD1 (5 bases). Germline CDR1 is SGHRS and CDR2 is YFSETQ. V lost 2 bases and J lost 6, with 11 bases in between. There are 13 residues in the CDR3.

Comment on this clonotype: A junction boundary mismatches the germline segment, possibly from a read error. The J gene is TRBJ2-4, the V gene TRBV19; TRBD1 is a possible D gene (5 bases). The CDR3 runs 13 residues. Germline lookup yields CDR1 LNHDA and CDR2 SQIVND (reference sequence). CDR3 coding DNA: TGTGCCAGTAGTATAAAGGGCATAGGGGTTTTAGACTTC. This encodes CASSIKGIGVLDF.

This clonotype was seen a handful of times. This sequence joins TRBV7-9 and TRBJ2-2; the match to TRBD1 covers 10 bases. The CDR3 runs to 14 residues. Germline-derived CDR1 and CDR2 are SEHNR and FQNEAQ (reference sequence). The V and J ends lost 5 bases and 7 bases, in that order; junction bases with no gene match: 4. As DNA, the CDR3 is TGTGCCAGCAGCATGACAGGGGGCCACGGGGAGCTGTTTTTT. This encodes CASSMTGGHGELFF. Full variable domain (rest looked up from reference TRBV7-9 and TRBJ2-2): DTGVSQNPRHKITKRGQNVTFRCDPISEHNRLYWYRQTLGQGPEFLTYFQNEAQLEKSRLLSDRFSAERPKGSFSTLEIQRTEQGDSAMYLCASSMTGGHGELFFGEGSRLTVL.

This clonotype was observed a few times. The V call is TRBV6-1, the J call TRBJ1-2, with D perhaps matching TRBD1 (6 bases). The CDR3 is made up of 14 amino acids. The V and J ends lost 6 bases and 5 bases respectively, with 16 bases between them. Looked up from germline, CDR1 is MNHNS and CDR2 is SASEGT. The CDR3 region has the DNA TGTGCCAGCAGACCCTACTGGACAGAGTATGGCTACACCTTC. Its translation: CASRPYWTEYGYTF.

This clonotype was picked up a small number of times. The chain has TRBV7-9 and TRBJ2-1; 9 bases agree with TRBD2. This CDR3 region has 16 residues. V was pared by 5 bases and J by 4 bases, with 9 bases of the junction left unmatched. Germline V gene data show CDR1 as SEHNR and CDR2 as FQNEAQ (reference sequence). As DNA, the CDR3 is TGTGCCAGCAGCCCGAGGACTAGCGTCTCGTACAATGAGCAGTTCTTC. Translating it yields CASSPRTSVSYNEQFF.

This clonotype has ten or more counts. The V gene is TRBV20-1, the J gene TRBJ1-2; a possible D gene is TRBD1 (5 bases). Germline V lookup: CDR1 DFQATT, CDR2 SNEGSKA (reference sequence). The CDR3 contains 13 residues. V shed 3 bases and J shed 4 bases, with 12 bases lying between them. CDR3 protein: CSASNGQSYGYTF. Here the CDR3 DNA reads TGCAGTGCTAGTAACGGACAATCCTATGGCTACACCTTC.

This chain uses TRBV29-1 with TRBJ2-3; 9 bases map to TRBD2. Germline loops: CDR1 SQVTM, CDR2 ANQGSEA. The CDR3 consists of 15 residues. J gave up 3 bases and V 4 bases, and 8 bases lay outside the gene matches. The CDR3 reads CSVGGVAGATDTQYF. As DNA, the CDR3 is TGCAGCGTTGGGGGGGTAGCGGGAGCGACAGATACGCAGTATTTT.

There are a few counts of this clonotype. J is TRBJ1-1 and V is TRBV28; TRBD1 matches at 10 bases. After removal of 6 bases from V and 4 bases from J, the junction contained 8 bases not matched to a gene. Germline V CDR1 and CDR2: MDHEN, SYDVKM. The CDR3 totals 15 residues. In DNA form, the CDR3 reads TGTGCCAGCAGAGACGGGACAGGGGTTCGCACTGAAGCTTTCTTT. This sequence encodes CASRDGTGVRTEAFF.

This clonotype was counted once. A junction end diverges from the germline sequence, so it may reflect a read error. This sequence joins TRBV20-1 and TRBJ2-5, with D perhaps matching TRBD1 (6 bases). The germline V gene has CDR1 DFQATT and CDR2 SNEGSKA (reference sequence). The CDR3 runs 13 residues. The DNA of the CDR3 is TGCAGTGCTAGCATGGGGGCACAAGAGCCCCAGTACTTC. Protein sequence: CSASMGAQEPQYF.

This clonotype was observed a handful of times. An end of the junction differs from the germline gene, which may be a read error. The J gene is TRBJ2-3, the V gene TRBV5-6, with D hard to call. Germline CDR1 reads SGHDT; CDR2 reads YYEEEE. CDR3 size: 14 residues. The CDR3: CASSRNARSDTQYF. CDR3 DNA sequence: TGTGCTAGCAGCCGTAATGCCCGATCAGATACGCAGTATTTT.

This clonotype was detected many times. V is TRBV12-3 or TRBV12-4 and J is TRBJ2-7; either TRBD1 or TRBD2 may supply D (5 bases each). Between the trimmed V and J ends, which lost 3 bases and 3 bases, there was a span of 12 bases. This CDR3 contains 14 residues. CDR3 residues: CASSFGGTSYEQYF. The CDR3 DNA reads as TGTGCCAGCAGTTTCGGTGGGACGAGCTACGAGCAGTACTTC.

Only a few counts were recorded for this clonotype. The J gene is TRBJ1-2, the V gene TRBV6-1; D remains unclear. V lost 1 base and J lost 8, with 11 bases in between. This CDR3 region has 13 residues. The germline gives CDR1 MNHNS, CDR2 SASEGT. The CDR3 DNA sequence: TGTGCCAGCAGTGAAGGCATCTACTTAGGCTACACCTTC. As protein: CASSEGIYLGYTF.

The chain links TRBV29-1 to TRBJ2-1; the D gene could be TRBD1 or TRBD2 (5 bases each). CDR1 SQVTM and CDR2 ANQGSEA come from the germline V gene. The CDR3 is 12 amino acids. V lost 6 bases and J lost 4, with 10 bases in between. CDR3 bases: TGCAGCGTGGACTGGACATACAATGAGCAGTTCTTC. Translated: CSVDWTYNEQFF.

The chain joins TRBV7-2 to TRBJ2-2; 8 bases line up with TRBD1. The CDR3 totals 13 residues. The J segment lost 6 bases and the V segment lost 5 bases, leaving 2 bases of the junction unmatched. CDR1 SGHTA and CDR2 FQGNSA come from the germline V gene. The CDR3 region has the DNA TGTGCCAGCAGCGCACAGGGGGCCGGGGAGCTGTTTTTT. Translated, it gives CASSAQGAGELFF.

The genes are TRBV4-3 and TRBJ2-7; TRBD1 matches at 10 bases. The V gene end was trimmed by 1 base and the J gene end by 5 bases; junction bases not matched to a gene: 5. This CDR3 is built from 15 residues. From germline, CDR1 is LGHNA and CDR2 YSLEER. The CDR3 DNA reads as TGCGCCAGCAGCCAAGTTGACAGGGGGCTCGACGAGCAGTACTTC. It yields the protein CASSQVDRGLDEQYF.

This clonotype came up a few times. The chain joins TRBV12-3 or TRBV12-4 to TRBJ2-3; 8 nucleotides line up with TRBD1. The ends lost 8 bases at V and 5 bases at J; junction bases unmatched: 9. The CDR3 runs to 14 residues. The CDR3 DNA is TGTGCCAGCGGCTCCAGGGGGCTGGGAGATACGCAGTATTTT. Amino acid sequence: CASGSRGLGDTQYF.

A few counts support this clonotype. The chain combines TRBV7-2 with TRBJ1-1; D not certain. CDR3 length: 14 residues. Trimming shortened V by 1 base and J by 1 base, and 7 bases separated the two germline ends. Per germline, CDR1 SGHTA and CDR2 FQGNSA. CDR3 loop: CASSLVVQNTEAFF. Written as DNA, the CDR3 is TGTGCCAGCAGCTTAGTGGTACAGAACACTGAAGCTTTCTTT.

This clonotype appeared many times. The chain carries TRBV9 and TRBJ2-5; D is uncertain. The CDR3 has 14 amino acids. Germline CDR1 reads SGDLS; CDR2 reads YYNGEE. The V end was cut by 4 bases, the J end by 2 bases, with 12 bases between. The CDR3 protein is CASSPYRSQETQYF. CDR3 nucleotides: TGTGCCAGCAGCCCCTACAGATCTCAAGAGACCCAGTACTTC. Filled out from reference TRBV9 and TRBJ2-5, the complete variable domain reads DSGVTQTPKHLITATGQRVTLRCSPRSGDLSVYWYQQSLDQGLQFLIQYYNGEERAKGNILERFSAQQFPDLHSELNLSSLELGDSALYFCASSPYRSQETQYFGPGTRLLVL.

Here the CDR3 reads CASSGTGEYNEQFF. The CDR3 DNA is TGTGCCAGCAGTGGGACAGGGGAATACAATGAGCAGTTCTTC. This chain connects TRBV28 to TRBJ2-1, with TRBD1 matching over 10 bases. The CDR3 is 14 amino acids. The V and J ends lost 5 bases and 4 bases, in that order; junction bases with no gene match: 2. Per germline, CDR1 MDHEN and CDR2 SYDVKM. The full variable domain, with the rest looked up from reference TRBV28 and TRBJ2-1, is DVKVTQSSRYLVKRTGEKVFLECVQDMDHENMFWYRQDPGLGLRLIYFSYDVKMKEKGDIPEGYSVSREKKERFSLILESASTNQTSMYLCASSGTGEYNEQFFGPGTRLTVL.

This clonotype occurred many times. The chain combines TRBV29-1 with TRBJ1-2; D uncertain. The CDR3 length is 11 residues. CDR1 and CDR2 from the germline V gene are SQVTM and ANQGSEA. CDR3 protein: CSVGTNYGYTF. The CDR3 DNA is TGCAGTGTAGGCACTAACTATGGCTACACCTTC.

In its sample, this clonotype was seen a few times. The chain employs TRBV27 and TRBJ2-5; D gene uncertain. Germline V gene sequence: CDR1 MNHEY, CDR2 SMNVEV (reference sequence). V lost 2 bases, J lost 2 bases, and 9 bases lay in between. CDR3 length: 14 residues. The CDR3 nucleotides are TGTGCCAGCAGTTTAAACTGGCGGCAAGAGACCCAGTACTTC. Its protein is CASSLNWRQETQYF.

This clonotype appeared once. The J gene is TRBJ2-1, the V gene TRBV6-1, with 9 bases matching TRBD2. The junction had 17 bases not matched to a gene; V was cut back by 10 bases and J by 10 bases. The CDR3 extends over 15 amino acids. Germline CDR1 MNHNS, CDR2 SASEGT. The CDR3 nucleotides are TGTGCCACCTTGGGTCTAGCGGGATTTTCGGGCGAGCAGTTCTTC. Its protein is CATLGLAGFSGEQFF.